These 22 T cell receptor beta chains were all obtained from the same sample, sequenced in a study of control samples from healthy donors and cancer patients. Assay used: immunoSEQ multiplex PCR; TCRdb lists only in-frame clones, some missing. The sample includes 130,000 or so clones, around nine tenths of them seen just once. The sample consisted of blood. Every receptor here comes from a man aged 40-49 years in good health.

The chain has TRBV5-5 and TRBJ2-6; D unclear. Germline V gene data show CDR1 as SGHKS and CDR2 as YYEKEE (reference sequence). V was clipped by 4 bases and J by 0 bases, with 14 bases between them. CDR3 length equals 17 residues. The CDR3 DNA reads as TGTGCCAGCAGCGGTCAGCCCTCCATCTCTGGGGCCAACGTCCTGACTTTC. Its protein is CASSGQPSISGANVLTF.

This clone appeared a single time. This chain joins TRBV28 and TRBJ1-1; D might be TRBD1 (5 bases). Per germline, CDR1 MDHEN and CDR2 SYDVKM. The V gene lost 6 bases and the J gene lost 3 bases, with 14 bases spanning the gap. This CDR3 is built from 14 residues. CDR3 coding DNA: TGTGCCAGCAGGCCAGGGTTGGCTGACACTGAAGCTTTCTTT. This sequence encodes CASRPGLADTEAFF.

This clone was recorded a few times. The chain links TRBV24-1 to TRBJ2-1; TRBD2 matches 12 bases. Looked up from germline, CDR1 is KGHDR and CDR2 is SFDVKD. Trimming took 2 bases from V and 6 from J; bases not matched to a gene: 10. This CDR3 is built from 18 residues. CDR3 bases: TGTGCCACCAGTGATTGGGCTAGCGGGGGGGCCCGGGGCAATGAGCAGTTCTTC. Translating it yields CATSDWASGGARGNEQFF.

CDR3: CASSLGTGFYEQYF. DNA of the CDR3: TGCGCCAGCAGCTTGGGAACAGGGTTCTACGAGCAGTACTTC. The chain recombines TRBV5-1 with TRBJ2-7; D may be TRBD1 (6 bases). Trimming stripped 0 bases from V and 3 bases from J, with 10 bases between. The length of the CDR3 is 14 residues. Germline-derived CDR1 and CDR2 are SGHRS and YFSETQ.

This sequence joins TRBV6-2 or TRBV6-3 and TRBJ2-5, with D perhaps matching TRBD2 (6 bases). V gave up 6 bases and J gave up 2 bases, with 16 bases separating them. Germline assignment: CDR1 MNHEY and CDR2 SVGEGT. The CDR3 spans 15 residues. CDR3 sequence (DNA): TGTGCCAGCAGCCGACTCGAGCGGGTACAAGAGACCCAGTACTTC. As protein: CASSRLERVQETQYF.

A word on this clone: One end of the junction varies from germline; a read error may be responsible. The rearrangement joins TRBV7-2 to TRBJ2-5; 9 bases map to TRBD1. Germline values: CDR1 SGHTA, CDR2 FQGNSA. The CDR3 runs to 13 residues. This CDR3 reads CVSTGTGRETQYF. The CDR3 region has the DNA TGTGTCAGCACCGGGACAGGGAGAGAGACCCAGTACTTC.

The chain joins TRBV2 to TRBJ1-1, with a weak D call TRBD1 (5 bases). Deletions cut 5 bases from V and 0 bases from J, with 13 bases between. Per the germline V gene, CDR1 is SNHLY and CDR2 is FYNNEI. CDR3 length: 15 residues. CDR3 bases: TGTGCCAGCAGTTCCCGGCAGGGAATGAACACTGAAGCTTTCTTT. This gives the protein CASSSRQGMNTEAFF. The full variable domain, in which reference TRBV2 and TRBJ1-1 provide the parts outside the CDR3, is EPEVTQTPSHQVTQMGQEVILRCVPISNHLYFYWYRQILGQKVEFLVSFYNNEISEKSEIFDDQFSVERPDGSNFTLKIRSTKLEDSAMYFCASSSRQGMNTEAFFGQGTRLTVV.

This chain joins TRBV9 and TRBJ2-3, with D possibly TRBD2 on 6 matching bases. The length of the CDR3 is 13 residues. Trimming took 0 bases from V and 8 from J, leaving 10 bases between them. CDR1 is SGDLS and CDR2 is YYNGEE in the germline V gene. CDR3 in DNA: TGTGCCAGCAGCGTAGAGGGAGGTCGTACGCAGTATTTT. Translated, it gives CASSVEGGRTQYF.

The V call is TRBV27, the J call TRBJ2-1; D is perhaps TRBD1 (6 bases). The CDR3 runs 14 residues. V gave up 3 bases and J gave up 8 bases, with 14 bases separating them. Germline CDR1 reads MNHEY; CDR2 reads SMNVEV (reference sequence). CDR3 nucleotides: TGTGCCAGCAGTTTGGAACAGGGTTTCGATGAGCAGTTCTTC. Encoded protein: CASSLEQGFDEQFF.

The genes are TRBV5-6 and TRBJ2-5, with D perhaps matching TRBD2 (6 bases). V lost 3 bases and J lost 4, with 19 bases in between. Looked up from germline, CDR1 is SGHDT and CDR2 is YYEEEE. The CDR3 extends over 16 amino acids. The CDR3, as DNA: TGTGCCAGCAGCTCCACAACACGACTAGTAGGAGAGACCCAGTACTTC. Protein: CASSSTTRLVGETQYF.

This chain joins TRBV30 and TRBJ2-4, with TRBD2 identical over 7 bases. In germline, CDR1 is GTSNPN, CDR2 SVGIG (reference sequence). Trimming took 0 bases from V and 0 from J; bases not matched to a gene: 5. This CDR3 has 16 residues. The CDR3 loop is CAWSVGVAGAKNIQYF. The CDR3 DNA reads TGTGCCTGGAGTGTCGGGGTAGCGGGAGCCAAAAACATTCAGTACTTC. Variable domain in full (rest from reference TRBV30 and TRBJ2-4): SQTIHQWPATLVQPVGSPLSLECTVEGTSNPNLYWYRQAAGRGLQLLFYSVGIGQISSEVPQNLSASRPQDRQFILSSKKLLLSDSGFYLCAWSVGVAGAKNIQYFGAGTRLSVL.

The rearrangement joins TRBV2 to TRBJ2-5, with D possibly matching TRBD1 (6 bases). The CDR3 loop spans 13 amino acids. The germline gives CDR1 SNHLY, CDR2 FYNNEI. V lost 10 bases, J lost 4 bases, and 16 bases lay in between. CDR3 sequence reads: CATGVQRGETQYF. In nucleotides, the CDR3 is TGTGCCACAGGGGTCCAAAGAGGAGAGACCCAGTACTTC.

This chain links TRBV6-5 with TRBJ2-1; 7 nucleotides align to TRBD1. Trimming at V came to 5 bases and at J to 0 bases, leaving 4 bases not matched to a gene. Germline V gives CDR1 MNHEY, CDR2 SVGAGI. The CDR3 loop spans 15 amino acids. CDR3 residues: CASSLTGRSYNEQFF. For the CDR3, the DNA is TGTGCCAGCAGTCTGACAGGGCGCTCCTACAATGAGCAGTTCTTC.

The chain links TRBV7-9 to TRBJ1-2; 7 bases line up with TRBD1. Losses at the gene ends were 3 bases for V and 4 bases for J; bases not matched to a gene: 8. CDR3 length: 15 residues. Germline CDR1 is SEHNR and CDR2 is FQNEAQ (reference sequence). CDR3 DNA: TGTGCCAGCAGCTTGTCGGGACAGAATCCCTATGGCTACACCTTC. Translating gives CASSLSGQNPYGYTF.

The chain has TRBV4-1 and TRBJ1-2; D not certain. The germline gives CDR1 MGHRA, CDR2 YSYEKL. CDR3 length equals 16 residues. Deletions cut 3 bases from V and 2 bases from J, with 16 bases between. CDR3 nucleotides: TGCGCCAGCAGCCAGGGGTCGCGGGCCCTAAACTATGGCTACACCTTC. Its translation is CASSQGSRALNYGYTF.

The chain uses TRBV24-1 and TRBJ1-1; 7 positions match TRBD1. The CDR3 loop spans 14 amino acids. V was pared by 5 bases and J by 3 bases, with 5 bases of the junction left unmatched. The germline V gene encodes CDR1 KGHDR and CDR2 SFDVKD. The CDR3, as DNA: TGTGCCACCAGTGGGCAGGGGGAAGACACTGAAGCTTTCTTT. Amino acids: CATSGQGEDTEAFF.

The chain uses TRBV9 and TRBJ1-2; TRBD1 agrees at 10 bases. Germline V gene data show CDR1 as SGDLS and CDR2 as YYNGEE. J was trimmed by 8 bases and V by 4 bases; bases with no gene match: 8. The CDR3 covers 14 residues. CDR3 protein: CASSSRQGAGGYTF. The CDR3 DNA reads TGTGCCAGCAGCTCCCGACAGGGGGCGGGAGGCTACACCTTC.

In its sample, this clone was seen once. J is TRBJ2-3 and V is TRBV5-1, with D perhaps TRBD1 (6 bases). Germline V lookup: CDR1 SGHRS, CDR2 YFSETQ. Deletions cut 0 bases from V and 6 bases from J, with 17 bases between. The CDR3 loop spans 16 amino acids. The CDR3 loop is CASSLGWGRDSDTQYF. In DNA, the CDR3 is TGCGCCAGCAGCTTGGGTTGGGGGCGCGACAGTGATACGCAGTATTTT.

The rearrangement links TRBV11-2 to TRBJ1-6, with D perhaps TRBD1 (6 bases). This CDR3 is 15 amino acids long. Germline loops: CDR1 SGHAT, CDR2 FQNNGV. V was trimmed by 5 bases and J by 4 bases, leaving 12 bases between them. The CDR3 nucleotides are TGTGCCAGCAGCCTTGGACAGTCATATAATTCACCCCTCCACTTT. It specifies CASSLGQSYNSPLHF.

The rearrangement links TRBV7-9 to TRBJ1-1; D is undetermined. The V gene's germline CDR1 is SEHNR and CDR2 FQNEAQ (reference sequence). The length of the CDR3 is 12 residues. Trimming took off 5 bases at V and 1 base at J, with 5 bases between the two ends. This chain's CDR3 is CASSATNTEAFF. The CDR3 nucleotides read TGTGCCAGCAGCGCTACGAACACTGAAGCTTTCTTT.

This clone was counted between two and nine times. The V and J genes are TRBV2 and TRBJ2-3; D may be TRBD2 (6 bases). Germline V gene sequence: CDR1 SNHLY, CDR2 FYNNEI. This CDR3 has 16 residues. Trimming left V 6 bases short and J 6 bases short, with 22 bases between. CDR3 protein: CASSSWETRLRDTQYF. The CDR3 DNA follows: TGTGCCAGCAGCTCGTGGGAGACTAGGTTGCGGGATACGCAGTATTTT.

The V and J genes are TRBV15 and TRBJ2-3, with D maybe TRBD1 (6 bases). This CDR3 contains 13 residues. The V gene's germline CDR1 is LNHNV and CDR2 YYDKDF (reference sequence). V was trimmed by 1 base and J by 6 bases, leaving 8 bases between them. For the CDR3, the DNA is TGTGCCACCAGCAGAGGCAGGGGTGATACGCAGTATTTT. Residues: CATSRGRGDTQYF.